This T cell receptor beta chain was sequenced during a study of cytomegalovirus exposure and HLA in healthy donors. Study results and limitations: In a later analysis, donors in an Asian-associated ancestry cluster reportedly had fewer N-insertions in productive TCRs than the cohort mean.

With 60 Vbeta and 13 Jbeta primers, the PCR was carried out. Sequencing used immunoSEQ multiplex PCR; TCRdb keeps in-frame clones, though not all of them. The sample lists 150,000 to 190,000 clones; roughly four fifths were seen once. In the case of this clone: Antigen specificity is unknown.

The source material was PBMCs. The receptor comes from a man younger than 35 in good health and CMV-seronegative.

CDR3: CASSLVAQGINEQFF. For the CDR3, the DNA is TGTGCCAGCAGCTTGGTTGCTCAGGGGATCAATGAGCAGTTCTTC. V and J are TRBV7-9 and TRBJ2-1, with a possible D match to TRBD1 (6 bases). Per the germline V gene, CDR1 is SEHNR and CDR2 is FQNEAQ (reference sequence). The CDR3 has 15 amino acids. Trimming pared 3 bases from V and 6 bases from J, leaving 15 bases between.